These T cell receptor beta chains were read from a single sample in a study of T-cell reconstitution after alpha-beta-depleted transplantation in children. TCRdb fed the PCR reads into MiXCR, producing one record per CDR3 protein. The sample holds around 440,000 distinct CDR3 sequences, approximately 10% seen once. This specimen consisted of PBMCs, obtained before TCRalphabeta/CD19-depleted stem cell transplant. The source of these receptors is a child aged 2 to 9 with inherited bone marrow failure, due to receive a stem cell transplant. The CDR3 runs from the conserved cysteine through the conserved F or W. A D gene is named only where the DNA matches it firmly. Size tells how often a clone was seen (once, few, many) or the class of an expanded clone, and some rows leave it out.

size	V	D	J	DNA	CDR3
many	TRBV9	TRBD2	TRBJ2-7	TGTGCCAGCAGCGTTTCTAGCGGGTACGAGCAGTACTTC	CASSVSSGYEQYF
many	TRBV2	.	TRBJ2-1	TGTGCCAGCAGTGTTCCCGAAAATGAGCAGTTCTTC	CASSVPENEQFF
many	TRBV27	.	TRBJ2-7	TGTGCCAGCAGTCTCTCCAGGCGGGGCGGCGAGCAGTACTTC	CASSLSRRGGEQYF
.	TRBV4-3	.	TRBJ2-1	TGCGCCAGCAGCCAAGGGCAGGCAAATGAGCAGTTCTTC	CASSQGQANEQFF
few	TRBV12-3/TRBV12-4	TRBD1	TRBJ2-5	TGTGCCAGCAGTCCGACAGGGGTAGAGACCCAGTACTTC	CASSPTGVETQYF
many	TRBV15	.	TRBJ2-2	TGTGCCACCAGCAGGACTAGAGGTGCCGGGGAGCTGTTTTTT	CATSRTRGAGELFF
.	TRBV12-5	TRBD2	TRBJ2-3	TGTGCTAGTGGTTTTCTCGGGGGGACTCGCACAGATACGCAGTATTTT	CASGFLGGTRTDTQYF
many	TRBV4-3	TRBD1	TRBJ1-1	TGCGCCAGCAGCATGGGACAGCTCAGGAACACTGAAGCTTTCTTT	CASSMGQLRNTEAFF
many	TRBV29-1	.	TRBJ2-7	TGCAGCACGACCGACAGTCTATACGAGCAGTACTTC	CSTTDSLYEQYF
few	TRBV11-2	.	TRBJ2-3	TGTGCCAGCAGCTTACGGGGATTCGCAGATACGCAGTATTTT	CASSLRGFADTQYF
many	TRBV5-1	TRBD1	TRBJ2-5	TGCGCCAGCAGCCCGGGACAGGGGCTTCAACAAGAGACCCAGTACTTC	CASSPGQGLQQETQYF
many	TRBV4-3	.	TRBJ2-2	TGCGCCAGCAGCCAAGAATGGGCGCCGGACACCGGGGAGCTGTTTTTT	CASSQEWAPDTGELFF
few	TRBV7-8	.	TRBJ2-5	TGTGCCAGCAGCCCTGCCAGGGCGAGAGAACAAGAGACCCAGTACTTC	CASSPARAREQETQYF
few	TRBV12-3/TRBV12-4	.	TRBJ2-1	TGTGCCAGCAGCCGTGGCCGTTCCAATGAGCAGTTCTTC	CASSRGRSNEQFF
many	TRBV6-2/TRBV6-3	.	TRBJ2-5	TGTGCCAGCAATGGGCCCCAAGAGACCCAGTACTTC	CASNGPQETQYF
.	TRBV14	.	TRBJ2-2	TGTGCCAGCAGAAGGACTAACACCGGGGAGCTGTTTTTT	CASRRTNTGELFF
many	TRBV5-1	.	TRBJ2-7	TGCGCCAGCAGCTTGGGGGCAGGGGCCTCCTTCTACGAGCAGTACTTC	CASSLGAGASFYEQYF
many	TRBV12-3/TRBV12-4	.	TRBJ1-1	TGTGCCAGCAATTACGTGGGTTCGGGGACTGAAGCTTTCTTT	CASNYVGSGTEAFF
.	TRBV10-3	TRBD2	TRBJ2-3	TGTGCCATCAGTACTAGCGGGAGGGCAGATACGCAGTATTTT	CAISTSGRADTQYF
many	TRBV15	TRBD2	TRBJ2-3	TGTGCCACCAGCCTCACCTTGGGGCGGGAGGGTGGCACAGATACGCAGTATTTT	CATSLTLGREGGTDTQYF
many	TRBV20-1	TRBD2	TRBJ2-3	TGCAGTGCTAGAGGGGTAGCGGGTACAGATACGCAGTATTTT	CSARGVAGTDTQYF
many	TRBV10-3	.	TRBJ2-1	TGTGCCATCGGGGGCGCCGCTAGGGATGAGCAGTTCTTC	CAIGGAARDEQFF
.	TRBV7-2	.	TRBJ2-7	TGTGCCAGCAGCTTATGGGCTTACGAGCAGTACTTC	CASSLWAYEQYF
many	TRBV6-1	.	TRBJ1-1	TGTGCCAGCAGTGAAACTAACAGGAGGGTGAACACTGAAGCTTTCTTT	CASSETNRRVNTEAFF
many	TRBV7-8	TRBD2	TRBJ2-5	TGTGCCAGCAGCAAAAGGGGTGCGACTAGCGGACAAGAGACCCAGTACTTC	CASSKRGATSGQETQYF
many	TRBV20-1	.	TRBJ2-1	TGCAGTGCTAGAGATCGCGGGGCGAGGAATGAGCAGTTCTTC	CSARDRGARNEQFF
few	TRBV19	TRBD1	TRBJ1-1	TGTGCCAGCCAGACAGGGGCCACTGAAGCTTTCTTT	CASQTGATEAFF
few	TRBV14	TRBD2	TRBJ2-1	TGTGCCAGCAGCCAACTGCGGGAGGCCCTATACAATGAGCAGTTCTTC	CASSQLREALYNEQFF
few	TRBV27	TRBD1	TRBJ2-7	TGTGCCAGCAGTTCGAACAGGGGCCTAGGGTTGTACGAGCAGTACTTC	CASSSNRGLGLYEQYF
few	TRBV29-1	.	TRBJ1-1	TGCAGCGTAGTGGGCCCCTCAGGGAACACTGAAGCTTTCTTT	CSVVGPSGNTEAFF
.	TRBV28	TRBD1	TRBJ2-7	TGTGCCGGCAGTTCACGGACAGGGATGCGCGACGAGCAGTACTTC	CAGSSRTGMRDEQYF
few	TRBV29-1	.	TRBJ2-7	TGCAGCGTTGAACGGGGTAGCTCTGGGGTCAACTCCTACGAGCAGTACTTC	CSVERGSSGVNSYEQYF
many	TRBV7-2	.	TRBJ2-7	TGTGCCAGCAGCTTAGACCCGGCTGGCGAGCAGTACTTC	CASSLDPAGEQYF
few	TRBV5-1	TRBD1	TRBJ1-1	TGCGCCAGCAGCCACACCCCCGGACAGGGAAGCACTGAAGCTTTCTTT	CASSHTPGQGSTEAFF
many	TRBV7-8	.	TRBJ2-5	TGTGCCAGCAGCTTCGCAGGGGAGGAGACCCAGTACTTC	CASSFAGEETQYF
few	TRBV30	.	TRBJ2-1	TGTGCCTGGGCCCTCCCCTACAATGAGCAGTTCTTC	CAWALPYNEQFF
many	TRBV12-3/TRBV12-4	TRBD1	TRBJ2-1	TGTGCCAGCAGCAGATCTAACAGGGGTGGCAATGAGCAGTTCTTC	CASSRSNRGGNEQFF
many	TRBV7-2	TRBD1	TRBJ1-5	TGTGCCAGCAGCATGGGACAGGCCTTTCCCCCTTATTTT	CASSMGQAFPPYF
.	TRBV2	.	TRBJ2-1	TGTGCCAGCAGTGTCGGGCCGCCCAATGAGCAGTTCTTC	CASSVGPPNEQFF
many	TRBV15	.	TRBJ2-5	TGTGCCACCAGCAGAGGGGAGTTCCAAGAGACCCAGTACTTC	CATSRGEFQETQYF
few	TRBV6-2/TRBV6-3	TRBD1	TRBJ2-7	TGTGCCACCGAAGGACAGGGCGCCTACGAGCAGTACTTC	CATEGQGAYEQYF
many	TRBV20-1	TRBD2	TRBJ2-1	TGCAGTGCTAGAGATGAGGCGGGAGTAGTTTACAATGAGCAGTTCTTC	CSARDEAGVVYNEQFF
many	TRBV6-5	.	TRBJ1-2	TGTGCCAGCAGTTCAACAAGGACCTCCTATGGCTACACCTTC	CASSSTRTSYGYTF
.	TRBV7-9	.	TRBJ1-2	TGTGCCAGCAGCCTAAAAGATAACTATGGCTACACCTTC	CASSLKDNYGYTF
many	TRBV18	TRBD1	TRBJ1-6	TGTGCCAGCTCTCCGACCGGGACAGGAAATAATTCACCCCTCCACTTT	CASSPTGTGNNSPLHF
few	TRBV19	.	TRBJ2-1	TGTGCCAGTAGTATGGGCGTAGACTACAATGAGCAGTTCTTC	CASSMGVDYNEQFF